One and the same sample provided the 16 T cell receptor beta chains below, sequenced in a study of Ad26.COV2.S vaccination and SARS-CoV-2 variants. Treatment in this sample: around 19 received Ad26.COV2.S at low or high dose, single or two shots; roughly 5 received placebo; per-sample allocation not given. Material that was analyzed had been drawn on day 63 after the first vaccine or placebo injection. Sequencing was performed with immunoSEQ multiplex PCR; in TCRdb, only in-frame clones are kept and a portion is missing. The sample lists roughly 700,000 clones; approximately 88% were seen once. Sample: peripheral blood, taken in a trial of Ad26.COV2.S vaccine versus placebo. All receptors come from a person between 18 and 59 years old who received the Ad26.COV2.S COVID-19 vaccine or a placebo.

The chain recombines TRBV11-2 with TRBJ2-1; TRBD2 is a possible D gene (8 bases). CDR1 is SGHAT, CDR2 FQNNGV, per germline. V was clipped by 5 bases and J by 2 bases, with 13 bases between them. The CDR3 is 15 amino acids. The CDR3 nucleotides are TGTGCCAGCAGCCCAGGGGGACTAGCCTACAATGAGCAGTTCTTC. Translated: CASSPGGLAYNEQFF.

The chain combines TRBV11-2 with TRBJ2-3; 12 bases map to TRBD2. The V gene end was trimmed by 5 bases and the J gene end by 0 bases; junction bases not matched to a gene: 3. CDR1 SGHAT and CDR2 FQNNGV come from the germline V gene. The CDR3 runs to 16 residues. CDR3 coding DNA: TGTGCCAGCAGCCCACTAGCGGGGGGAAGCACAGATACGCAGTATTTT. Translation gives CASSPLAGGSTDTQYF.

DNA for the CDR3: TGTGCCAGCAGGGCGGGACAGAGTAACTATGGCTACACCTTC. Translating gives CASRAGQSNYGYTF. The chain employs TRBV6-5 and TRBJ1-2, with 7 bases aligning to TRBD1. The CDR3 is 14 residues long. Germline CDR1 MNHEY, CDR2 SVGAGI. Trimming removed 6 bases from V and 1 base from J; junction bases left unmatched: 5.

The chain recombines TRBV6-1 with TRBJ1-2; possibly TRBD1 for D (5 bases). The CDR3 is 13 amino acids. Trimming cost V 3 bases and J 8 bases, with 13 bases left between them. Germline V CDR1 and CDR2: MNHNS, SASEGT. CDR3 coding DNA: TGTGCCAGCAGTGATCCTGCAGGGAACGGCTACACCTTC. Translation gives CASSDPAGNGYTF.

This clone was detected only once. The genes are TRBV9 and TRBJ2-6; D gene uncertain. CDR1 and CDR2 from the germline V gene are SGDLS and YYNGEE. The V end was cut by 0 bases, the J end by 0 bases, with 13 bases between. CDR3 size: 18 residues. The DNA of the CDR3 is TGTGCCAGCAGCGTAGCTCCCAGGACGACCTCTGGGGCCAACGTCCTGACTTTC. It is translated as CASSVAPRTTSGANVLTF.

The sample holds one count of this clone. The CDR3 nucleotides read TGCGCCAGCAGAGCCGGGACGGCGAACACCGGGGAGCTGTTTTTT. The encoded protein is CASRAGTANTGELFF. This chain uses TRBV10-2 with TRBJ2-2; tentatively, D is TRBD1 or TRBD2 (5 bases each). V gave up 6 bases and J gave up 0 bases, with 11 bases separating them. Germline loops: CDR1 WSHSY, CDR2 SAAADI. The length of the CDR3 is 15 residues.

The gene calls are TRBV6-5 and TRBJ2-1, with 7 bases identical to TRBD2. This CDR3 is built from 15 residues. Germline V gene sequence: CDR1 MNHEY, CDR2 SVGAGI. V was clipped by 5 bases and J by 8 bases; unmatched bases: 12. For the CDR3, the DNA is TGTGCCAGCAGTAGGAGAGGAGCGGGGAAGTATGAGCAGTTCTTC. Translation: CASSRRGAGKYEQFF.

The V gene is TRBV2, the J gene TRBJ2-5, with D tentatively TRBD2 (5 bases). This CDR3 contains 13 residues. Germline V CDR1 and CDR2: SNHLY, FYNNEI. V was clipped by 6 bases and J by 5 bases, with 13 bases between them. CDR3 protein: CASRFAGTETQYF. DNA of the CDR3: TGTGCCAGCAGGTTCGCGGGTACGGAGACCCAGTACTTC.

The CDR3, as DNA: TGTGCCAGGGACGCGAATAGCAATCAGCCCCAGCATTTT. Amino acid sequence: CARDANSNQPQHF. The chain carries TRBV7-6 and TRBJ1-5, with D hard to call. There are 13 residues in the CDR3. Trimming removed 9 bases at V and 0 bases at J, with 9 bases between. Germline loops: CDR1 SGHVS, CDR2 FNYEAQ.

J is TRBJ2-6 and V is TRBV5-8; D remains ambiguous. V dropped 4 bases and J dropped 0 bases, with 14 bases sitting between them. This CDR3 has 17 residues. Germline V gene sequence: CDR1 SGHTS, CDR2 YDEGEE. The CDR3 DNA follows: TGTGCCAGCAGCCACTTCGTTCAATCCTCTGGGGCCAACGTCCTGACTTTC. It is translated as CASSHFVQSSGANVLTF. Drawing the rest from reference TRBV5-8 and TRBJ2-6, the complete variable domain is EAGVTQSPTHLIKTRGQQATLRCSPISGHTSVYWYQQALGLGLQFLLWYDEGEERNRGNFPPRFSGRQFPNYSSELNVNALELEDSALYLCASSHFVQSSGANVLTFGAGSRLTVL.

CDR3 protein: CASSLGLRYGYTF. The DNA of the CDR3 is TGTGCCAGCAGCTTAGGCCTCCGCTATGGCTACACCTTC. V gene TRBV7-2 combines with J gene TRBJ1-2; D uncertain. Trimming stripped 1 base from V and 4 bases from J, with 7 bases between. The CDR3 extends over 13 amino acids. Germline V gene data show CDR1 as SGHTA and CDR2 as FQGNSA. The full variable domain, completed using reference TRBV7-2 and TRBJ1-2, is GAGVSQSPSNKVTEKGKDVELRCDPISGHTALYWYRQSLGQGLEFLIYFQGNSAPDKSGLPSDRFSAERTGGSVSTLTIQRTQQEDSAVYLCASSLGLRYGYTFGSGTRLTVV.

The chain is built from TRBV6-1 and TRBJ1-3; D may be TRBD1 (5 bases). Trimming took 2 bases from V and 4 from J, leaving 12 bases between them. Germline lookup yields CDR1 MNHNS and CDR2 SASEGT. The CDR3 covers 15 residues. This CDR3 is CASSESRAGGNTIYF. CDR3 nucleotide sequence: TGTGCCAGCAGTGAATCGAGGGCAGGGGGAAACACCATATATTTT.

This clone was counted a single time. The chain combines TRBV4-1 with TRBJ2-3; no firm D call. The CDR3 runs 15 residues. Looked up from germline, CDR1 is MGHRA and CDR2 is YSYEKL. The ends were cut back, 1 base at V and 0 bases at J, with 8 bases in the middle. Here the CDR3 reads CASSQVVSSTDTQYF. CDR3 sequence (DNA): TGCGCCAGCAGCCAAGTAGTAAGTAGCACAGATACGCAGTATTTT.

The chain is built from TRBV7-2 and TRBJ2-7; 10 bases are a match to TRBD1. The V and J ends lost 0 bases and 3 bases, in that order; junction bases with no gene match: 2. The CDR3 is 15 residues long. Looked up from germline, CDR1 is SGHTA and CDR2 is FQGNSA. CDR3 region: CASSLARTGGYEQYF. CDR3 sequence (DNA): TGTGCCAGCAGCTTAGCTCGGACAGGGGGCTACGAGCAGTACTTC.

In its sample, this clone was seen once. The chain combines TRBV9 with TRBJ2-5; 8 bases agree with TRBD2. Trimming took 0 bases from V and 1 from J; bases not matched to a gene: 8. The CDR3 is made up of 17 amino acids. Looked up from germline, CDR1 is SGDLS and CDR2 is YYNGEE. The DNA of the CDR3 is TGTGCCAGCAGCGTAGGGGCGAGTAGCGGGATCCAAGAGACCCAGTACTTC. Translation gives CASSVGASSGIQETQYF.

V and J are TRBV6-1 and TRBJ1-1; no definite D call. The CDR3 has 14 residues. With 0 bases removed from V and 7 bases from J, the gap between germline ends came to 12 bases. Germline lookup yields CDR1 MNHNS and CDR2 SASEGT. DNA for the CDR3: TGTGCCAGCAGTGAAGCGCAGCGGGCTGGTGAAGCTTTCTTT. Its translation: CASSEAQRAGEAFF.